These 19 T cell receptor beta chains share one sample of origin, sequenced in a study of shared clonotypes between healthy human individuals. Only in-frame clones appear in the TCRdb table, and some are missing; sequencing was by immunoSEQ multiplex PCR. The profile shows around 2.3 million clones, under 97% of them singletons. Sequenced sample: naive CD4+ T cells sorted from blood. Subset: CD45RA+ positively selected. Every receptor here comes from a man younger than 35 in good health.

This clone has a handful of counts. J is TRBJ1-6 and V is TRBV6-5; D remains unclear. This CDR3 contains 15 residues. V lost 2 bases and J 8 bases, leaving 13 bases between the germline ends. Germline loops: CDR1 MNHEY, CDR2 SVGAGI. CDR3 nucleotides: TGTGCCAGCAGTTACCAGAACGTCCTCCATTCACCCCTCCACTTT. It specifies CASSYQNVLHSPLHF.

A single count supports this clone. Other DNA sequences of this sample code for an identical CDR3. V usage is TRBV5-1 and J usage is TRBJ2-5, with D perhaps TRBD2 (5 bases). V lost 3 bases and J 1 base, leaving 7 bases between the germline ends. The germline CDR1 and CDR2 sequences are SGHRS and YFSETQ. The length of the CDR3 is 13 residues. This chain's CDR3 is CASSSRGQETQYF. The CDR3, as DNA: TGCGCCAGCAGCTCCCGGGGCCAAGAGACCCAGTACTTC.

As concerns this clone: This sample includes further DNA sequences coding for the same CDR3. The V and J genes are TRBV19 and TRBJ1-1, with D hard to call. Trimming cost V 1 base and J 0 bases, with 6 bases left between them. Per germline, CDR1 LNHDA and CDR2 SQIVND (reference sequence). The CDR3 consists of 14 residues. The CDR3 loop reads CASSIGQLNTEAFF. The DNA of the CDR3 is TGTGCCAGTAGTATAGGCCAGCTGAACACTGAAGCTTTCTTT.

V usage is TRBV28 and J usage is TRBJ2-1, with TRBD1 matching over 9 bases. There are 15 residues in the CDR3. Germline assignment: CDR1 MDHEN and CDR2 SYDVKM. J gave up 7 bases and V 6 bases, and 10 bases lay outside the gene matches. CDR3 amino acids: CASSTTGTGKNEQFF. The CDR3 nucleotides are TGTGCCAGCAGCACCACCGGGACAGGGAAAAATGAGCAGTTCTTC.

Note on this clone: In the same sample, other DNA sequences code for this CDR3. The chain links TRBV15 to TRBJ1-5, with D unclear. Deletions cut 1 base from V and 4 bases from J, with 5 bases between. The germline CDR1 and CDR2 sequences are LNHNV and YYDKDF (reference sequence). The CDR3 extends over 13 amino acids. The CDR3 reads CATSRALNQPQHF. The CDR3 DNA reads TGTGCCACCAGCAGAGCCCTAAATCAGCCCCAGCATTTT.

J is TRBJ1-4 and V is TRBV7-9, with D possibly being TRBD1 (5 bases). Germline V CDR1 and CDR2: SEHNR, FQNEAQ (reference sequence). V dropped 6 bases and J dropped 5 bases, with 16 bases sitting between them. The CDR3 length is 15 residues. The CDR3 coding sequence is TGTGCCAGCAGGCCCGGCCGGGGGGACAATGAAAAACTGTTTTTT. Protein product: CASRPGRGDNEKLFF.

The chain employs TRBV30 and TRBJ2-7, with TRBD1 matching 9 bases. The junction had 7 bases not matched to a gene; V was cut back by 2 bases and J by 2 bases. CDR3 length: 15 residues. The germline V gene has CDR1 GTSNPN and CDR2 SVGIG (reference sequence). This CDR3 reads CAWSSLGQGAYEQYF. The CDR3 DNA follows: TGTGCCTGGAGTTCGTTGGGACAGGGAGCCTACGAGCAGTACTTC.

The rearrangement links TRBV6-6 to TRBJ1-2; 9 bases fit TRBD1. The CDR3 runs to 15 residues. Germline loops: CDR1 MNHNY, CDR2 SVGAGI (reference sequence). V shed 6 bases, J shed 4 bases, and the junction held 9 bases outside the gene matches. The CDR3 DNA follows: TGTGCCAGCAGACCACCGGGACAGGGTTTCTATGGCTACACCTTC. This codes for CASRPPGQGFYGYTF.

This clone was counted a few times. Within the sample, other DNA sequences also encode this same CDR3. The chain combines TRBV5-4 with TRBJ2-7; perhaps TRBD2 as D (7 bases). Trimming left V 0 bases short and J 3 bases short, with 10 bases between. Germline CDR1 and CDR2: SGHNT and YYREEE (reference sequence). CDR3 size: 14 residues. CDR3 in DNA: TGTGCCAGCAGCTTGGCGGGGGGCCGCTACGAGCAGTACTTC. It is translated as CASSLAGGRYEQYF.

The CDR3 DNA reads as TGTGCCAGCAGTCCCGAGGGCATAGCCAAAAACATTCAGTACTTC. Translation gives CASSPEGIAKNIQYF. This chain uses TRBV6-5 with TRBJ2-4; the D gene is possibly TRBD2 (5 bases). V shed 5 bases and J shed 0 bases, with 11 bases lying between them. The CDR3 is 15 residues long. Germline V CDR1 and CDR2: MNHEY, SVGAGI.

The CDR3 loop is CASSIVTGGSNQPQHF. CDR3 in DNA: TGTGCCAGTAGTATTGTTACAGGGGGTAGCAATCAGCCCCAGCATTTT. This chain links TRBV19 with TRBJ1-5; 8 nucleotides align to TRBD1. Germline values: CDR1 LNHDA, CDR2 SQIVND (reference sequence). This CDR3 is 16 amino acids long. J lost 0 bases, V lost 3 bases, and 4 bases had no gene match.

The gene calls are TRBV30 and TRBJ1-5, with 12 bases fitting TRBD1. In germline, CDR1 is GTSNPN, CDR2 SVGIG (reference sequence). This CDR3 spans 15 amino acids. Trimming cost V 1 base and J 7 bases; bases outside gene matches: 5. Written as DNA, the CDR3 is TGTGCCTGGAGTGCCGGGACAGGGGGCGTCCAGCCCCAGCATTTT. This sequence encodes CAWSAGTGGVQPQHF.

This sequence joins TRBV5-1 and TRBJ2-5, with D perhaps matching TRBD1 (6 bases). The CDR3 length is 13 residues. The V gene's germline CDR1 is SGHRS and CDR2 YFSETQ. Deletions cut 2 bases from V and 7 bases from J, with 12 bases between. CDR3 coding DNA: TGCGCCAGCAGCTTAGATAGGGGGATGACCCAGTACTTC. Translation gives CASSLDRGMTQYF.

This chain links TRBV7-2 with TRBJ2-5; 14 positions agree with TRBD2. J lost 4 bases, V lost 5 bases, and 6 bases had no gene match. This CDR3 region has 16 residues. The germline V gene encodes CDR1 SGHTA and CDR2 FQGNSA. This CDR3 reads CASSARLAGGTETQYF. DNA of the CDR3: TGTGCCAGCAGCGCCCGACTAGCGGGAGGGACAGAGACCCAGTACTTC.

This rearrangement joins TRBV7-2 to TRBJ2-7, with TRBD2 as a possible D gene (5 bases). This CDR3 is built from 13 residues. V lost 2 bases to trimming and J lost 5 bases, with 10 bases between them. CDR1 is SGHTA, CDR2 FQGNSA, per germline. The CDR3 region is CASSLRLADEQYF. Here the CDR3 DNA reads TGTGCCAGCAGCTTAAGGCTAGCCGACGAGCAGTACTTC.

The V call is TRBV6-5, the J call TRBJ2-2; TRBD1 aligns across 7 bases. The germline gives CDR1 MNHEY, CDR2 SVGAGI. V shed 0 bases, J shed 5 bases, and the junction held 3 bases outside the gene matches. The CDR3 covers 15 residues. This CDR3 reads CASSYSGTVTGELFF. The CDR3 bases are TGTGCCAGCAGTTACTCAGGGACAGTTACCGGGGAGCTGTTTTTT.

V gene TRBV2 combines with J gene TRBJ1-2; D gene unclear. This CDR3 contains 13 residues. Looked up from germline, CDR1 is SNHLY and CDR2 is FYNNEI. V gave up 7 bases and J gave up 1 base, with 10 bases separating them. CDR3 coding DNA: TGTGCCAGCATCAGAGACGTTAACTATGGCTACACCTTC. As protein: CASIRDVNYGYTF.

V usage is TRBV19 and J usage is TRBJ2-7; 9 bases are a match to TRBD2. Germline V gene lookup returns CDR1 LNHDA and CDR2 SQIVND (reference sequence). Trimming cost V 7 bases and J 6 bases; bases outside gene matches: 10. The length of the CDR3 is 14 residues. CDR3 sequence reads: CASKSSGGPTEQYF. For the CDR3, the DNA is TGTGCCAGTAAATCCAGCGGGGGGCCCACCGAGCAGTACTTC. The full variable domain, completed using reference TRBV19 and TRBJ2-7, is DGGITQSPKYLFRKEGQNVTLSCEQNLNHDAMYWYRQDPGQGLRLIYYSQIVNDFQKGDIAEGYSVSREKKESFPLTVTSAQKNPTAFYLCASKSSGGPTEQYFGPGTRLTVT.

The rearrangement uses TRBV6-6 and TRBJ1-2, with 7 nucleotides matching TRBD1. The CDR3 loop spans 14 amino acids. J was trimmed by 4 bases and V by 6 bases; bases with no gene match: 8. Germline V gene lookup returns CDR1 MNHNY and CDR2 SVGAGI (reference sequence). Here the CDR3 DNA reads TGTGCCAGCAGACGACAGGGCGAGGTCTATGGCTACACCTTC. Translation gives CASRRQGEVYGYTF.